This T cell receptor beta chain was obtained from a study of OX40 agonist ivuxolimab in advanced cancers. CDR1 is MNHEY, CDR2 SMNVEV, per germline (reference sequence). The CDR3 sequence is 12 residues long. Trimming pared 1 base from V and 8 bases from J, leaving 6 bases between. The protocol was immunoSEQ multiplex PCR, while the TCRdb copy is restricted to in-frame clones and leaves out a portion. The table shows approximately 40,000 clones, with around 88% occurring only once. This TCR derives from an adult with an advanced solid tumor such as melanoma, head and neck, liver or kidney cancer. This chain connects TRBV27 to TRBJ2-1; a possible D gene is TRBD2 (5 bases). The sample in question was CD4+ or CD8+ T cells sorted from blood, obtained in a trial of the OX40 agonist ivuxolimab. The CDR3 sequence: CASSLLGDEQFF. CDR3 in DNA: TGTGCCAGCAGTTTATTGGGAGATGAGCAGTTCTTC.